Here is one TCR beta chain with its context. What it recognizes is unknown. The sample originates from a study of T cell clonotyping in hematopoietic cell transplantation. Study-wide results and limits: No sorting was done, leaving CD4 and CD8 contributions mixed. Higher Inverse Simpson Index values in graft donor and pretransplant recipient predicted broader posttransplant TCR diversity. After transplant, recipient diversity fell while pathologically expanded clonotypes grew through day 180.

Recipients were bled about 28 days pretransplant and at posttransplant days 30, 100, 180. The V end lost 4 bases, the J end lost 1 base, and 11 bases lay between the germline ends. Germline loops: CDR1 SGHRS, CDR2 YFSETQ. The CDR3 runs to 14 residues. Profiled with immunoSEQ multiplex PCR; TCRdb holds only in-frame clones, not every one. The repertoire holds roughly 7,000 clones, with 89% as singletons. The J gene is TRBJ1-2, the V gene TRBV5-1, with a weak D call TRBD1 (5 bases). The sequence derives from a female patient aged 45 to 65 who had an allogeneic stem cell transplant from an unrelated donor, so the T cells may come from the graft donor. Some clones in this sample may be carry-over from other donors' samples. The material sequenced was PBMCs, taken 30 days after allogeneic stem cell transplant. CDR3 protein: CASSADTVNYGYTF. CDR3 in DNA: TGCGCCAGCAGCGCGGACACCGTTAACTATGGCTACACCTTC.